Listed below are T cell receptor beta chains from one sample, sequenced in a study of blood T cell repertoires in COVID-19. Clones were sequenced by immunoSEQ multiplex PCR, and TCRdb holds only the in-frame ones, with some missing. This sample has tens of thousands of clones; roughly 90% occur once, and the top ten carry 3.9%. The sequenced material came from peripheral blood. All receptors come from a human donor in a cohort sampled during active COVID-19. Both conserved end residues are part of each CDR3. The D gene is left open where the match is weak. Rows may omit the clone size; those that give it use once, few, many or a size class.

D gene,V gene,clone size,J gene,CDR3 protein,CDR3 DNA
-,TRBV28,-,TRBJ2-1,CASSPAQGSSYNEQFF,TGTGCCAGCAGTCCCGCCCAAGGGAGCTCCTACAATGAGCAGTTCTTC
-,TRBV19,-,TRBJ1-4,CASRANRVREKLFF,TGTGCCAGTAGAGCGAACAGGGTTCGGGAAAAACTGTTTTTT
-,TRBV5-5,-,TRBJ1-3,CASSLSLSFGGNTIYF,TGTGCCAGCAGCTTATCACTTAGCTTCGGGGGAAACACCATATATTTT
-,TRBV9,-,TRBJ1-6,CASSVVGKINSPLHF,TGTGCCAGCAGCGTAGTCGGGAAGATTAATTCACCCCTCCACTTT
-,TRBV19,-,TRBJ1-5,CASSMGQYNQPQHF,TGTGCCAGTAGTATGGGGCAGTACAATCAGCCCCAGCATTTT
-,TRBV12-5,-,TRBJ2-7,CASGLGDSRGEQYF,TGTGCTAGTGGTTTGGGGGACTCCCGCGGAGAGCAGTACTTC
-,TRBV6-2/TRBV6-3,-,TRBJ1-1,CASSYGQGRDTEAFF,TGTGCCAGCAGTTATGGGCAGGGGAGGGACACTGAAGCTTTCTTT
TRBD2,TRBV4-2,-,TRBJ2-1,CASSQDRGLAENYNEQFF,TGTGCCAGCAGCCAAGATCGGGGACTAGCGGAGAATTACAATGAGCAGTTCTTC
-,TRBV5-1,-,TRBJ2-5,CASKGSGQETQYF,TGCGCCAGCAAGGGTAGCGGACAAGAGACCCAGTACTTC
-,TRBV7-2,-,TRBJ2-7,CASSPPQHLYEQYF,TGTGCCAGCAGCCCTCCCCAACACCTCTACGAGCAGTACTTC
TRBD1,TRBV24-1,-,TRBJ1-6,CATRTVVQGQGDSPLHF,TGTGCCACCAGGACGGTAGTTCAAGGACAGGGGGATTCACCCCTCCACTTT
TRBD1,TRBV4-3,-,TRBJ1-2,CASSQGDRGVYGYTF,TGCGCCAGCAGCCAAGGGGACAGGGGAGTCTATGGCTACACCTTC
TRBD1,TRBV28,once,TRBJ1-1,CASSIQGGWTEAFF,TGTGCCAGCAGTATACAGGGGGGATGGACTGAAGCTTTCTTT
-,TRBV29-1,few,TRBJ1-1,CSVARGREAGEAFF,TGCAGCGTTGCTCGTGGCCGGGAGGCCGGTGAAGCTTTCTTT
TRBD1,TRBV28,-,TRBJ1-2,CASTDGTGFYGYTF,TGTGCCAGCACTGATGGGACAGGTTTTTATGGCTACACCTTC
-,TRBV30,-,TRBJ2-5,CAWSPGQETQYF,TGTGCCTGGAGCCCAGGGCAAGAGACCCAGTACTTC
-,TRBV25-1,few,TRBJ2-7,CASSDPFYEQYF,TGTGCCAGCAGTGACCCCTTCTACGAGCAGTACTTC
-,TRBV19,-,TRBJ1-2,CASSPLPGQSYGYTF,TGTGCCAGTAGTCCCCTCCCGGGACAATCCTATGGCTACACCTTC
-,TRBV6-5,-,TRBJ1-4,CASSYIGGLNEKLFF,TGTGCCAGCAGTTACATCGGGGGGCTTAATGAAAAACTGTTTTTT
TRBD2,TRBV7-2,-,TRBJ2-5,CASSLAHTGGQETQYF,TGTGCCAGCAGCTTAGCGCACACGGGGGGGCAAGAGACCCAGTACTTC
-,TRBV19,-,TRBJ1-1,CASSYRANTEAFF,TGTGCCAGTAGTTACAGGGCGAACACTGAAGCTTTCTTT
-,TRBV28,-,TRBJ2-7,CASSDPRGSSYEQYF,TGTGCCAGCAGTGACCCACGGGGAAGCTCCTACGAGCAGTACTTC